One sample yielded the 14 T cell receptor beta chains listed below, sequenced in a study of control samples from healthy donors and cancer patients. Assay: immunoSEQ multiplex PCR; the TCRdb copy retains only in-frame clones and omits some. The sample lists about 250,000 clones, roughly four fifths occurring once. Material for sequencing was PBMCs. These receptors all stem from a woman in her fifties or sixties with lung cancer.

V is TRBV6-6 and J is TRBJ1-1; 8 bases are a match to TRBD1. The CDR3 is made up of 13 amino acids. Germline trimming cut 8 bases from V and 4 bases from J; bases unmatched to any gene: 6. The V gene's germline CDR1 is MNHNY and CDR2 SVGAGI (reference sequence). Here the CDR3 DNA reads TGTGCCAGCCTGGACAGGGACAGCACTGAAGCTTTCTTT. Its translation is CASLDRDSTEAFF.

The J gene is TRBJ2-7, the V gene TRBV21-1. TRBV21-1 is annotated as a pseudogene. This CDR3 contains 17 residues. The CDR3 reads CAPVHGRRGGWGHEQYF. CDR3 DNA: TGTGCCCCCGTCCACGGCCGAAGGGGCGGGTGGGGCCACGAGCAGTACTTC.

The rearrangement links TRBV18 to TRBJ1-1; possible D gene TRBD1, 6 bases. The CDR3 runs to 15 residues. Germline lookup yields CDR1 KGHSH and CDR2 LQKENI. V was clipped by 3 bases and J by 3 bases, with 14 bases between them. CDR3 DNA: TGTGCCAGCTCACCTCTACAGGGAGTCGACACTGAAGCTTTCTTT. It translates to CASSPLQGVDTEAFF. The full variable domain, its missing parts supplied by reference TRBV18 and TRBJ1-1, is NAGVMQNPRHLVRRRGQEARLRCSPMKGHSHVYWYRQLPEEGLKFMVYLQKENIIDESGMPKERFSAEFPKEGPSILRIQQVVRGDSAAYFCASSPLQGVDTEAFFGQGTRLTVV.

The rearrangement joins TRBV5-4 to TRBJ1-3; D is possibly TRBD1 (5 bases). The germline V and J ends were trimmed by 0 bases and 0 bases, with 10 bases remaining between them. The CDR3 covers 16 residues. CDR1 and CDR2 (germline): SGHNT, YYREEE (reference sequence). The CDR3 DNA reads TGTGCCAGCAGCTTGGGGGGCAGCACCTCTGGAAACACCATATATTTT. Translating gives CASSLGGSTSGNTIYF.

Of note for this clone: At the DNA level, this CDR3 is encoded by other sequences in the same sample as well. The chain couples TRBV14 to TRBJ2-3; D gene uncertain. This CDR3 has 14 amino acids. Germline values: CDR1 SGHDN, CDR2 FVKESK. Trimming removed 1 base from V and 3 bases from J, with 8 bases in between. This CDR3 reads CASSQGRHTDTQYF. CDR3 sequence (DNA): TGTGCCAGCAGCCAAGGACGCCATACAGATACGCAGTATTTT.

The gene calls are TRBV27 and TRBJ1-6; no clear D gene. Germline V gives CDR1 MNHEY, CDR2 SMNVEV (reference sequence). The CDR3 is 16 residues long. Trimming cost V 3 bases and J 4 bases, with 13 bases left between them. The CDR3 region is CASSFVVHPYNSPLHF. The CDR3 DNA follows: TGTGCCAGCAGTTTCGTGGTCCATCCATATAATTCACCCCTCCACTTT.

The chain uses TRBV10-2 and TRBJ2-2; 8 nucleotides match TRBD1. V lost 1 base to trimming and J lost 0 bases; unmatched junction nucleotides: 1. This CDR3 has 16 amino acids. In germline, CDR1 is WSHSY, CDR2 SAAADI. The CDR3 DNA is TGCGCCAGCAGTGAGTGGGACAGGCCGAACACCGGGGAGCTGTTTTTT. Amino acids: CASSEWDRPNTGELFF.

The CDR3 bases are TGTGCCAGCGGGACAGGGATAATCGCTTCACCCCTCCACTTT. Encoded protein: CASGTGIIASPLHF. The chain carries TRBV7-9 and TRBJ1-6; 9 nucleotides align to TRBD1. The CDR3 consists of 14 residues. Germline CDR1 is SEHNR and CDR2 is FQNEAQ (reference sequence). The trim removed 8 bases at V and 9 bases at J, leaving 8 bases unmatched.

The V call is TRBV7-9, the J call TRBJ2-1; 7 bases agree with TRBD1. Per germline, CDR1 SEHNR and CDR2 FQNEAQ (reference sequence). The CDR3 loop spans 16 amino acids. V lost 1 base and J lost 10; bases outside the gene matches: 13. The CDR3 sequence is CASSLERGQGVLEQFF. CDR3 sequence (DNA): TGTGCCAGCAGCTTAGAGAGGGGGCAGGGCGTCCTGGAGCAGTTCTTC.

Only a few counts were recorded for this clone. This chain uses TRBV5-1 with TRBJ2-2; perhaps TRBD1 as D (5 bases). The CDR3 runs 15 residues. Trimming cost V 3 bases and J 3 bases, with 12 bases left between them. Germline CDR1 reads SGHRS; CDR2 reads YFSETQ. DNA for the CDR3: TGCGCCAGCAGCTCTAGGGTAGGGGACACCGGGGAGCTGTTTTTT. It translates to CASSSRVGDTGELFF.

The chain has TRBV24-1 and TRBJ2-1; weak D call: TRBD2 (5 bases). Germline CDR1 KGHDR, CDR2 SFDVKD. The V end lost 9 bases, the J end lost 3 bases, and 11 bases lay between the germline ends. The CDR3 is made up of 13 amino acids. This chain's CDR3 is CATGPAGYNEQFF. For the CDR3, the DNA is TGTGCCACCGGCCCGGCGGGCTACAATGAGCAGTTCTTC.

The chain employs TRBV30 and TRBJ2-4, with D unresolved. The CDR3 spans 14 residues. Per the germline V gene, CDR1 is GTSNPN and CDR2 is SVGIG (reference sequence). The V end was cut by 7 bases, the J end by 0 bases, with 13 bases between. CDR3 region: CASEAESAKNIQYF. The CDR3 DNA sequence: TGTGCCTCTGAGGCGGAGTCAGCCAAAAACATTCAGTACTTC.

This sequence joins TRBV3-1 (or the pseudogene TRBV3-2) and TRBJ2-1; TRBD2 agrees at 8 bases. CDR3 length: 13 amino acids. V dropped 4 bases and J dropped 7; count of bases not matched to a gene: 3. Per the germline V gene, CDR1 is LGHDT and CDR2 is YNNKEL (reference sequence). CDR3 in amino acids: CASSRGTRNEQFF. CDR3 coding DNA: TGTGCCAGCAGCCGCGGGACTAGAAATGAGCAGTTCTTC.

The rearrangement links TRBV28 to TRBJ1-1, with D perhaps matching TRBD1 (6 bases). The CDR3 length is 16 residues. The ends were cut back, 4 bases at V and 5 bases at J, with 20 bases in the middle. Germline values: CDR1 MDHEN, CDR2 SYDVKM. As DNA, the CDR3 is TGTGCCAGCAGTTCTCCCGGGACCCCCACAGGGACTGAAGCTTTCTTT. It translates to CASSSPGTPTGTEAFF.